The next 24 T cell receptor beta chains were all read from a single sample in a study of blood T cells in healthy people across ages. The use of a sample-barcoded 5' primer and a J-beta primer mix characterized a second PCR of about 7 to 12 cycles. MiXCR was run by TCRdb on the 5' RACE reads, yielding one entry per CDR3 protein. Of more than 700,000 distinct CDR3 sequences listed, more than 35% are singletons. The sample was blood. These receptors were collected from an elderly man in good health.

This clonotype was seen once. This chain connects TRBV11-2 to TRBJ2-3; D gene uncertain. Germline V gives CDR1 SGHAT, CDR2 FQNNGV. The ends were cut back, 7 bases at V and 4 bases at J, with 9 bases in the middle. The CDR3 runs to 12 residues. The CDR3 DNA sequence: TGTGCCAGCACCCTAACCTCAGATACGCAGTATTTT. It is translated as CASTLTSDTQYF.

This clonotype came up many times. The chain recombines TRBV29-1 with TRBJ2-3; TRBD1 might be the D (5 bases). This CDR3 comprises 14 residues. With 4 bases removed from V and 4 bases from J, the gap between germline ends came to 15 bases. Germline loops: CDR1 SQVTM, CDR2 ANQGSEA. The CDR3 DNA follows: TGCAGCGTTGGAGTTGGGCAGGGCGCAGATACGCAGTATTTT. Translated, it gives CSVGVGQGADTQYF.

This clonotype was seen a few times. This CDR3 is CASSKQGGNQPQHF. CDR3 sequence (DNA): TGTGCCAGCAGTAAACAGGGAGGCAATCAGCCCCAGCATTTT. The rearrangement joins TRBV12-3 or TRBV12-4 to TRBJ1-5; TRBD1 is a possible D gene (6 bases). CDR3 length: 14 amino acids. Trimming left V 5 bases short and J 2 bases short, with 10 bases between.

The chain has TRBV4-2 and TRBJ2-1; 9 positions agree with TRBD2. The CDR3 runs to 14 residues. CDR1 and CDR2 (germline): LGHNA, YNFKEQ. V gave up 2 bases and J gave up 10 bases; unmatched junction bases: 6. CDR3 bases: TGTGCCAGCAGCCAAATAGCGGGGGCAGGCGAGCAGTTCTTC. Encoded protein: CASSQIAGAGEQFF.

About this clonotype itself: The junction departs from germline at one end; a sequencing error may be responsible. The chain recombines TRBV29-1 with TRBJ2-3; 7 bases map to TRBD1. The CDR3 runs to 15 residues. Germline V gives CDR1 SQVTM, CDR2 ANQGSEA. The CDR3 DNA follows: TGCGGCGTACCAATTGGGGGACAGAGCACAGATACGCAGTATTTT. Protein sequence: CGVPIGGQSTDTQYF.

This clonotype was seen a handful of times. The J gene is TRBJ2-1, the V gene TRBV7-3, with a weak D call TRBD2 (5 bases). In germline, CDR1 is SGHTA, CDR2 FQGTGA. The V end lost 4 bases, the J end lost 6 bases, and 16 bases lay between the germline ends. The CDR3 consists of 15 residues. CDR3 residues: CASSSYPSTSNEQFF. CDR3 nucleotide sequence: TGTGCCAGCAGCTCTTACCCCTCTACTAGCAATGAGCAGTTCTTC. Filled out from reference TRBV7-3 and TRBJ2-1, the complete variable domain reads GAGVSQTPSNKVTEKGKYVELRCDPISGHTALYWYRQSLGQGPEFLIYFQGTGAADDSGLPNDRFFAVRPEGSVSTLKIQRTERGDSAVYLCASSSYPSTSNEQFFGPGTRLTVL.

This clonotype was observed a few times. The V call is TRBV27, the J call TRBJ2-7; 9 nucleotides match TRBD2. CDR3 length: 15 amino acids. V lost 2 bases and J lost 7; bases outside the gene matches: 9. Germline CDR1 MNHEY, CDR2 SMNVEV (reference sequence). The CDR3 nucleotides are TGTGCCAGCAGTTTAATTCTAAGCGGGAGGTATGAGCAGTACTTC. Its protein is CASSLILSGRYEQYF.

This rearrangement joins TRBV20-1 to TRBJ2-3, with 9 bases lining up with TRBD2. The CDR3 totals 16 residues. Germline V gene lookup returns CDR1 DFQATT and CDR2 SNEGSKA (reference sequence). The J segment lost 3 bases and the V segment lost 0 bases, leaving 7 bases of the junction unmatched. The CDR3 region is CSARDLLAGETDTQYF. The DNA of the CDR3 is TGCAGTGCTAGAGATCTCTTAGCGGGAGAAACAGATACGCAGTATTTT.

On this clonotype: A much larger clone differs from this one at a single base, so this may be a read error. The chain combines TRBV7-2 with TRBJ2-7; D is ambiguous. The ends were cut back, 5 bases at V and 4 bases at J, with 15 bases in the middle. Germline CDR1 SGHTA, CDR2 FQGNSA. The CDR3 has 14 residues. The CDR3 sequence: CASSKDDIEYEQYF. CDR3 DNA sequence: TGTGCCAGCAGCAAAGACGATATCGAGTACGAGCAGTACTTC.

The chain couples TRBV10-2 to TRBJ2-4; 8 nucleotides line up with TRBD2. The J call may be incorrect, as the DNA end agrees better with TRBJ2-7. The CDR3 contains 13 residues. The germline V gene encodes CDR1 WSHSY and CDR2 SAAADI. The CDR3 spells CASRGAGGDEQYF. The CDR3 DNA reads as TGCGCCAGCAGGGGCGCGGGAGGCGACGAGCAGTACTTC.

DNA for the CDR3: TGTGCCAGCATCGGGACAGGGGCCTACAATGAGCAGTTCTTC. It encodes CASIGTGAYNEQFF. The rearrangement links TRBV6-1 to TRBJ2-1, with TRBD1 identical over 10 bases. V was pared by 7 bases and J by 2 bases, with 2 bases of the junction left unmatched. This CDR3 is built from 14 residues. Germline CDR1 is MNHNS and CDR2 is SASEGT.

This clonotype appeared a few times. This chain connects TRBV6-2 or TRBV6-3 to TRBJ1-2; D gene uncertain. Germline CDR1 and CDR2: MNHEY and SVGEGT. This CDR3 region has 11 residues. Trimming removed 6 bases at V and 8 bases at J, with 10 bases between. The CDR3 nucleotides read TGTGCCAGCAGGAGTCGGGCGGGCTACACCTTC. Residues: CASRSRAGYTF.

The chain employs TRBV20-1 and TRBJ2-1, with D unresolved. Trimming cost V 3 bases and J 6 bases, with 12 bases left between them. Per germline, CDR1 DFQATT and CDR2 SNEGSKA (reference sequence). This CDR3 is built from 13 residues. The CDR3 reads CSARRSDTNEQFF. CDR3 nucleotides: TGCAGTGCTAGGCGCTCAGATACCAATGAGCAGTTCTTC.

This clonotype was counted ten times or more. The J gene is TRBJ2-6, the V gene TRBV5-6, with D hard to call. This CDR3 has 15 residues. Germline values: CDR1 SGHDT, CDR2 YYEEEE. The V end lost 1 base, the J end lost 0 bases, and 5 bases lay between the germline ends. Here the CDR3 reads CASSLYGSGANVLTF. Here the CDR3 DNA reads TGTGCCAGCAGCTTGTACGGCTCTGGGGCCAACGTCCTGACTTTC.

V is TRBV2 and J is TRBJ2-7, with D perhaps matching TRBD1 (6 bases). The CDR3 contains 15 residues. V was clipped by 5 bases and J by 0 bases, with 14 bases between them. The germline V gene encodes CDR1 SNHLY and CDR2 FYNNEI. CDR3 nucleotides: TGTGCCAGCAGTATTTCGACAGGCCTCTCCTACGAGCAGTACTTC. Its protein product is CASSISTGLSYEQYF.

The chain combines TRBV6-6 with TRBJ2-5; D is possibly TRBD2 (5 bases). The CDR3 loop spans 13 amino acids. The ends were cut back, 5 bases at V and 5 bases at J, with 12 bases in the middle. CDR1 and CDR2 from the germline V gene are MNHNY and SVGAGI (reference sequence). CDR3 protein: CASSAWEQETQYF. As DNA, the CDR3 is TGTGCCAGCAGTGCGTGGGAGCAGGAGACCCAGTACTTC.

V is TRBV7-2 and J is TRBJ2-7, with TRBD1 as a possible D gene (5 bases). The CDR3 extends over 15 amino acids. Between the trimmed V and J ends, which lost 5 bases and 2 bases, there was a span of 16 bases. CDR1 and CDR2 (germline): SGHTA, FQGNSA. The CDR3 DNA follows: TGTGCCAGCAGCCAAGGGGCGCAGGGTACCTACGAGCAGTACTTC. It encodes CASSQGAQGTYEQYF.

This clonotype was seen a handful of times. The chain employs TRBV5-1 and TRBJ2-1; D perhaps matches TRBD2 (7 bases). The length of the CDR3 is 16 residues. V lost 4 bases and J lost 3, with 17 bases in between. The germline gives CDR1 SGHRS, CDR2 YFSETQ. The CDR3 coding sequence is TGCGCCAGCAGCACTCAGGGGAGGGAAGTCTACAATGAGCAGTTCTTC. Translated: CASSTQGREVYNEQFF.

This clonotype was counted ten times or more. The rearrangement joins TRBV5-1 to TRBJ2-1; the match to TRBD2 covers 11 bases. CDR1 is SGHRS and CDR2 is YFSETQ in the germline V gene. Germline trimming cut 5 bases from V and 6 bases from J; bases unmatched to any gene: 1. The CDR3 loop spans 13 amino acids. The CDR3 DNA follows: TGCGCCAGCAGTACTAGCGGGAGCAATGAGCAGTTCTTC. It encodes CASSTSGSNEQFF.

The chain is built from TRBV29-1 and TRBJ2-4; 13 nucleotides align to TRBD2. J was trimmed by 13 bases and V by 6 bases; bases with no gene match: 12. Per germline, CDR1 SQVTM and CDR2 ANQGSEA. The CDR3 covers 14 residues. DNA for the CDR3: TGCAGCGTCAACGGACTAGCGGGAGTCTACGTGCAGTACTTC. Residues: CSVNGLAGVYVQYF.

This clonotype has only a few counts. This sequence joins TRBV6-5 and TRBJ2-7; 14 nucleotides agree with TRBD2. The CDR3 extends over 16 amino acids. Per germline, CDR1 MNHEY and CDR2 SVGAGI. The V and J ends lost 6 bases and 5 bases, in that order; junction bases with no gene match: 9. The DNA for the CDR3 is TGTGCCAGCAGCCGACTAGCGGGAGGGCCACTAGACGAGCAGTACTTC. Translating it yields CASSRLAGGPLDEQYF.

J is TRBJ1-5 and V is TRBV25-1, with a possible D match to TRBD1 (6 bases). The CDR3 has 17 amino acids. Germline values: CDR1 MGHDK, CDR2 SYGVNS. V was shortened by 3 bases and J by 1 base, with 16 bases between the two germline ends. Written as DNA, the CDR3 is TGTGCCAGCAGTGACCCATCGGACAGAGGGAGCAATCAGCCCCAGCATTTT. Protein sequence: CASSDPSDRGSNQPQHF. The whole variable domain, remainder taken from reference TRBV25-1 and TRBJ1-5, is EADIYQTPRYLVIGTGKKITLECSQTMGHDKMYWYQQDPGMELHLIHYSYGVNSTEKGDLSSESTVSRIRTEHFPLTLESARPSHTSQYLCASSDPSDRGSNQPQHFGDGTRLSIL.

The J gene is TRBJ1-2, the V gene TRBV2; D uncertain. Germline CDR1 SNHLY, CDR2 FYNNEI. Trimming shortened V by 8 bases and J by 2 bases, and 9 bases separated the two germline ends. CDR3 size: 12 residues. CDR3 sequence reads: CASDGQNYGYTF. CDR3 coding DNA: TGTGCCAGCGACGGGCAGAACTATGGCTACACCTTC.

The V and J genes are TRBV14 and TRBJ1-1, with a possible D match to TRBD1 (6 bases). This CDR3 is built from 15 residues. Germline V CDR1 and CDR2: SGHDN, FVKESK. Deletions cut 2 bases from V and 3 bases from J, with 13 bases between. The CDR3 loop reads CASSQPRGSDTEAFF. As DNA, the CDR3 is TGTGCCAGCAGCCAACCCAGGGGTTCCGACACTGAAGCTTTCTTT.